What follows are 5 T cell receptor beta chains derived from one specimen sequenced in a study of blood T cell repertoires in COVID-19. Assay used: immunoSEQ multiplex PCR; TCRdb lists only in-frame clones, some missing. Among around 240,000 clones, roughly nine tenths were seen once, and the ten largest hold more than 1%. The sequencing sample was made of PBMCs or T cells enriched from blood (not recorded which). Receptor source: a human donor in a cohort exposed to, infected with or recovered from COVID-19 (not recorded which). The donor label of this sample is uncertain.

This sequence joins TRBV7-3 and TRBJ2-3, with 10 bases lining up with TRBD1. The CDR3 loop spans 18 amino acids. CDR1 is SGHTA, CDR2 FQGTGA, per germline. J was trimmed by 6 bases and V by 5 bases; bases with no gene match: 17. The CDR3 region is CASSPSPRDRGSRDTQYF. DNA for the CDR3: TGTGCCAGCAGCCCTTCCCCTCGGGACAGGGGTTCAAGGGATACGCAGTATTTT.

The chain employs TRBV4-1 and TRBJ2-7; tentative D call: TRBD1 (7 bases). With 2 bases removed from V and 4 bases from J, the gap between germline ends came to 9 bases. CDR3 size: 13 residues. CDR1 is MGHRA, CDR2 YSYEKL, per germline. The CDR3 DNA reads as TGCGCCAGCAGCCAACCAGGGGGGTACGAGCAGTACTTC. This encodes CASSQPGGYEQYF.

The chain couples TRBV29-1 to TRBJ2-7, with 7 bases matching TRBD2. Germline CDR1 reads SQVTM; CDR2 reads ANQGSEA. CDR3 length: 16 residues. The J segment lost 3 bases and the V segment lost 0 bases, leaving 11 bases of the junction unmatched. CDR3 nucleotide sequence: TGCAGCGTTGAAGACAGCGGGACGTCGTTCGGCTACGAGCAGTACTTC. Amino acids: CSVEDSGTSFGYEQYF.

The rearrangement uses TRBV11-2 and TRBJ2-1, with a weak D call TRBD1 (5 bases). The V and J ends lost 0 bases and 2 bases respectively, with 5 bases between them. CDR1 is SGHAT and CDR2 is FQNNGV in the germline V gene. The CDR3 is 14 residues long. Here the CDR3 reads CASSLEGPYNEQFF. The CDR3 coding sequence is TGTGCCAGCAGCTTAGAGGGGCCCTACAATGAGCAGTTCTTC.

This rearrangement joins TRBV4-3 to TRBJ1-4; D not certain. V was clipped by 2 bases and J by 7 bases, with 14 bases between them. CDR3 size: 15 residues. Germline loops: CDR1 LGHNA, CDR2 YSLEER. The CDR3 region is CASSQITTAVEKLFF. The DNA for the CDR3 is TGCGCCAGCAGCCAAATCACAACAGCCGTTGAAAAACTGTTTTTT.